This TCR beta chain was identified during a study of control samples from healthy donors and cancer patients. V shed 1 base and J shed 4 bases, with 7 bases lying between them. The germline gives CDR1 MNHNS, CDR2 SASEGT. This CDR3 is 13 amino acids long. Using immunoSEQ multiplex PCR, the repertoire was profiled, and TCRdb retains in-frame clones only, with some absent. The sample has around 130,000 clones; just under 90% are singletons. This receptor was taken from a young man in good health. J is TRBJ1-2 and V is TRBV6-1, with TRBD1 as a possible D gene (5 bases). Sequenced sample: blood. For the CDR3, the DNA is TGTGCCAGCAGTGAAGTCAGGGTCTATGGCTACACCTTC. This sequence encodes CASSEVRVYGYTF.